Presented here are 7 T cell receptor beta chains from one specimen sequenced in a study of blood T cells in healthy people across ages. The authors ran a second PCR of 7 to 11 cycles using a sample-barcoded 5' primer and a J-beta primer mix. One entry per CDR3 protein, called by TCRdb with MiXCR from the 5' RACE reads. Of fewer than 650,000 distinct CDR3 sequences in the sample, about 27% are singletons; the top ten hold approximately 3.6%. These same data were also listed under a study on T cells of mothers and their children.

The sample was blood. These receptors all stem from a boy aged 2 to 9 in good health.

This chain links TRBV4-1 with TRBJ2-7, with TRBD2 matching 11 bases. The CDR3 is made up of 15 amino acids. Losses at the gene ends were 4 bases for V and 3 bases for J; bases not matched to a gene: 5. CDR1 MGHRA and CDR2 YSYEKL come from the germline V gene. The CDR3 bases are TGCGCCAGCAGCCCGGGGACTAGCGGAGGCTACGAGCAGTACTTC. As protein: CASSPGTSGGYEQYF.

The sample holds a few counts of this clonotype. The rearrangement uses TRBV15 and TRBJ2-5; D may be TRBD1 (5 bases). Trimming cost V 8 bases and J 0 bases, with 13 bases left between them. From germline, CDR1 is LNHNV and CDR2 YYDKDF (reference sequence). This CDR3 contains 14 residues. The CDR3 coding sequence is TGTGCCACCCAGGGTAATGTGTACCAAGAGACCCAGTACTTC. Protein: CATQGNVYQETQYF.

The chain couples TRBV7-2 to TRBJ2-4; D is uncertain. CDR3 size: 14 residues. Per germline, CDR1 SGHTA and CDR2 FQGNSA. The V gene lost 1 base and the J gene lost 5 bases, with 9 bases spanning the gap. CDR3 DNA sequence: TGTGCCAGCAGCTTAGGGTCCCCACAAAACATTCAGTACTTC. It encodes CASSLGSPQNIQYF.

A note on this clonotype: At one boundary the junction diverges from the germline segment, which might be a read error. The gene calls are TRBV19 and TRBJ2-1; 10 bases are a match to TRBD2. The length of the CDR3 is 15 residues. From germline, CDR1 is LNHDA and CDR2 SQIVND (reference sequence). CDR3 region: CACSELAGPYNEQFF. In DNA form, the CDR3 reads TGTGCCTGTAGCGAACTAGCGGGGCCCTACAATGAGCAGTTCTTC.

The chain joins TRBV11-2 to TRBJ2-1; D call uncertain. Trimming left V 1 base short and J 0 bases short, with 10 bases between. Germline lookup yields CDR1 SGHAT and CDR2 FQNNGV. CDR3 length: 16 residues. In DNA, the CDR3 is TGTGCCAGCAGCTTAGCAGTCCGCCGCTCCTACAATGAGCAGTTCTTC. Its protein product is CASSLAVRRSYNEQFF.

J is TRBJ2-2 and V is TRBV6-1; 7 bases map to TRBD2. The germline V gene encodes CDR1 MNHNS and CDR2 SASEGT. There are 16 residues in the CDR3. V dropped 6 bases and J dropped 3; count of bases not matched to a gene: 10. The CDR3 sequence: CASRRLSGVDTGELFF. CDR3 coding DNA: TGTGCCAGCAGACGTCTCAGCGGGGTGGACACCGGGGAGCTGTTTTTT.

The chain combines TRBV7-9 with TRBJ1-1; unclear D gene. Germline values: CDR1 SEHNR, CDR2 FQNEAQ (reference sequence). The CDR3 length is 15 residues. V dropped 1 base and J dropped 5 bases, with 14 bases sitting between them. CDR3 DNA: TGTGCCAGCAGCTTAGGAGCCATCCGGCGGACTGAAGCTTTCTTT. Residues: CASSLGAIRRTEAFF.